This T cell receptor (beta chain) was sequenced in a study of response to subunit inactivated influenza vaccine. Study-level results: Authors proposed each seasonal influenza vaccination draws in few new T cells.

This clonotype was observed a handful of times. The target antigen is unknown. CDR1 and CDR2 from the germline V gene are MNHNS and SASEGT. The V gene lost 4 bases and the J gene lost 5 bases, with 10 bases spanning the gap. This CDR3 is built from 13 residues. TCRdb called the RT-PCR reads again in MiXCR, with one record for every CDR3 protein. The sample has about 540,000 distinct CDR3 sequences; 14% are singletons. The chain recombines TRBV6-1 with TRBJ2-3; a weak D match, TRBD1 (6 bases). The sequences come from PBMCs from blood, collected approximately 12 days after vaccination. This sequence originates from a man aged 50 or older who received an inactivated influenza vaccine. CDR3 nucleotides: TGTGCCAGCAGTGTGGACAGAAAAGATACGCAGTATTTT. Amino acid sequence: CASSVDRKDTQYF.